This T cell receptor beta chain appears in the sequencing data of a study of beta chain features in type 1 diabetes. General study points: TCRB CDR3s from Type 1 diabetes patients were moderately but significantly shorter in all four CD4+ subsets. Sequencing used cDNA, and cells with high TCR expression could therefore be over-represented. The study found that naive, central memory and Treg TCRB repertoires appeared more similar in patients than in healthy donors.

Points on this clone: No antigen is known for it.

This CDR3 region has 14 residues. Germline V gene sequence: CDR1 SGHVS, CDR2 FQNEAQ. V trimming: 1 base; J trimming: 12 bases; junction bases outside the gene matches: 2. TCRB transcripts that were expressed got sequenced, as all of the isolated RNA had been reverse transcribed. Naive, central memory and regulatory T cell samples averaged roughly 3.4 million immunoSEQ reads each. Repertoires were generated with immunoSEQ multiplex PCR, while TCRdb's copy carries only in-frame clones and drops some. The data contain almost 350,000 clones, roughly 21% of them singletons. This rearrangement joins TRBV7-8 to TRBJ2-1, with 14 nucleotides matching TRBD2. The sequenced sample consisted of naive CD4+ T cells from blood. This clonotype originated in a woman younger than 30 in good health. The CDR3 sequence is CASSLGLAGGRQFF. CDR3 in DNA: TGTGCCAGCAGCTTAGGACTAGCGGGGGGGCGGCAGTTCTTC.